This TCR beta chain is drawn from a study of T cell responses to AZD1222 COVID-19 vaccine. Only in-frame clones appear in the TCRdb table, and some are missing; sequencing was by immunoSEQ multiplex PCR. The sample records some 89,000 clones, more than 70% being singletons. This TCR was sampled from an adult in good health. The specimen was peripheral blood, collected on day 0 of AZD1222 vaccination.

The CDR3 loop reads CASSSDRLNTGELFF. CDR3 nucleotides: TGTGCCAGCAGCTCTGATCGGCTGAACACCGGGGAGCTGTTTTTT. This chain uses TRBV11-2 with TRBJ2-2; D gene uncertain. The CDR3 runs to 15 residues. Trimming took off 4 bases at V and 1 base at J, with 10 bases between the two ends. Germline V gene data show CDR1 as SGHAT and CDR2 as FQNNGV.